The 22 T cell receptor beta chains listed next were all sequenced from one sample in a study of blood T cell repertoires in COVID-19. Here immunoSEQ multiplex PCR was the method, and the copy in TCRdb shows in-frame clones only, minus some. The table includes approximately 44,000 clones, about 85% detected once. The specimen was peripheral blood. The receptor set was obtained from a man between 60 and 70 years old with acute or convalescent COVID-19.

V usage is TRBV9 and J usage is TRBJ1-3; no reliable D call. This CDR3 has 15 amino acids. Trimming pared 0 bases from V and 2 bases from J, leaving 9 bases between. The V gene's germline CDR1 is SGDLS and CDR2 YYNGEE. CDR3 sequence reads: CASSVGGDPGNTIYF. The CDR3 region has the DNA TGTGCCAGCAGCGTAGGCGGAGATCCTGGAAACACCATATATTTT.

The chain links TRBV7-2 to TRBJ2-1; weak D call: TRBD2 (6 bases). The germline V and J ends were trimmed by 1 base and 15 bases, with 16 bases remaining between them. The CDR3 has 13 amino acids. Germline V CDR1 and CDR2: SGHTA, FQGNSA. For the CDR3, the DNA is TGTGCCAGCAGCTTAGGAGAAGGGAGGAAGCGGTTCTTC. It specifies CASSLGEGRKRFF.

CDR3 bases: TGCGCCAGCAGCCAAGCTCGAGCAATTACAACTAATGAAAAACTGTTTTTT. It codes for CASSQARAITTNEKLFF. The rearrangement uses TRBV4-3 and TRBJ1-4; D not certain. Germline CDR1 LGHNA, CDR2 YSLEER. V was trimmed by 1 base and J by 0 bases, leaving 12 bases between them. The CDR3 contains 17 residues.

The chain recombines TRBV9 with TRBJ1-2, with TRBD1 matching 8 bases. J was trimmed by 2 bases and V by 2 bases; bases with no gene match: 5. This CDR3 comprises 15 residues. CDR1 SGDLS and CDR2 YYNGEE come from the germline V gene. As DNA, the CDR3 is TGTGCCAGCAGCGTGGGGGCAGGGGGCAACTATGGCTACACCTTC. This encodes CASSVGAGGNYGYTF.

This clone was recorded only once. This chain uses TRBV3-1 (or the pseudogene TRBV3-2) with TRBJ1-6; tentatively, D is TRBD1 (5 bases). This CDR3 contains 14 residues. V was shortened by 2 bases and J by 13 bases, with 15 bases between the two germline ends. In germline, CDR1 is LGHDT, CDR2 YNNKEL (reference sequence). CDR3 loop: CASSQTQGRGPLHF. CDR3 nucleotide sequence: TGTGCCAGCAGCCAAACCCAAGGCCGGGGGCCCCTCCACTTT.

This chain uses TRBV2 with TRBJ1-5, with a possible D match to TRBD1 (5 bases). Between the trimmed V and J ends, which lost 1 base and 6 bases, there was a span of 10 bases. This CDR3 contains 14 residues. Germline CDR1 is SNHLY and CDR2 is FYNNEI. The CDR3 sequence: CASSEGTGVQPQHF. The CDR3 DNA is TGTGCCAGCAGTGAAGGGACGGGGGTTCAGCCCCAGCATTTT.

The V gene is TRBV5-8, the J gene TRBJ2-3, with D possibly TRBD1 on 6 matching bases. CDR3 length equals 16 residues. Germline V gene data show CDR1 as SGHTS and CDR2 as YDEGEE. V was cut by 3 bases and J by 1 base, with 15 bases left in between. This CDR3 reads CASSSPSGAGTDTQYF. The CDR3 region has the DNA TGTGCCAGCAGCTCGCCCTCAGGGGCGGGCACAGATACGCAGTATTTT.

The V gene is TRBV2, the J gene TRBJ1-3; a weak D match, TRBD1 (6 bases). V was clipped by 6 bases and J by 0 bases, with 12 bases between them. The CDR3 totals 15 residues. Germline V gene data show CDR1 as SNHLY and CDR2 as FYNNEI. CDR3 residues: CASSNRVSSGNTIYF. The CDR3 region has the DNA TGTGCCAGCAGCAACAGGGTGTCCTCTGGAAACACCATATATTTT.

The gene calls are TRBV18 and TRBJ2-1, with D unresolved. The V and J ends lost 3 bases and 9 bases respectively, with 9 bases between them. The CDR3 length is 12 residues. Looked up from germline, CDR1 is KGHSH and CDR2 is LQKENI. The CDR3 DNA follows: TGTGCCAGCTCACCTGAGGTGGTTGAGCAGTTCTTC. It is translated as CASSPEVVEQFF.

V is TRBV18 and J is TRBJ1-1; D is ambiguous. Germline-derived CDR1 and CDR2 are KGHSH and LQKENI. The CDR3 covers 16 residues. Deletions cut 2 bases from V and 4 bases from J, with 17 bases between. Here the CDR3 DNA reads TGTGCCAGCTCACCAGGTGAGGGTATCGTGTTCACTGAAGCTTTCTTT. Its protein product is CASSPGEGIVFTEAFF.

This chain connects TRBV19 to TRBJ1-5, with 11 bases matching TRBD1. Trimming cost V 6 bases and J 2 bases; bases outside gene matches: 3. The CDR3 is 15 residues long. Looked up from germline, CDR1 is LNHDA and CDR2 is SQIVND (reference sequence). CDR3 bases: TGTGCCAGTAGCGAGGACAGGGGGCGCAATCAGCCCCAGCATTTT. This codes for CASSEDRGRNQPQHF.

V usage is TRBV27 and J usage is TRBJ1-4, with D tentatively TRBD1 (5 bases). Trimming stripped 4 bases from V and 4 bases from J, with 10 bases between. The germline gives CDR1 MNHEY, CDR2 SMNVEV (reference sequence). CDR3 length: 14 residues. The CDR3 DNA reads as TGTGCCAGCAGTTCCGGGACTTTTAATGAAAAACTGTTTTTT. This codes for CASSSGTFNEKLFF. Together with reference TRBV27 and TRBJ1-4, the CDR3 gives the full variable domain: EAQVTQNPRYLITVTGKKLTVTCSQNMNHEYMSWYRQDPGLGLRQIYYSMNVEVTDKGDVPEGYKVSRKEKRNFPLILESPSPNQTSLYFCASSSGTFNEKLFFGSGTQLSVL.

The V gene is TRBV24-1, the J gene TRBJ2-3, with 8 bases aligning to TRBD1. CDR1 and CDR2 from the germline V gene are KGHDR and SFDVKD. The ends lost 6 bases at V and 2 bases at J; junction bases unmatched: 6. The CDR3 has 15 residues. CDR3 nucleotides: TGTGCCACCAGTCCGGGACAGGCCTTCACAGATACGCAGTATTTT. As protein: CATSPGQAFTDTQYF.

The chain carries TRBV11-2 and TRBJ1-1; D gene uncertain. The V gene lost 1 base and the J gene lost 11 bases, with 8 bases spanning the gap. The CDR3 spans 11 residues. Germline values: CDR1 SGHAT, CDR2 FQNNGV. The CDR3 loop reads CASSLARGAFF. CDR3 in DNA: TGTGCCAGCAGCTTAGCTCGAGGGGCTTTCTTT. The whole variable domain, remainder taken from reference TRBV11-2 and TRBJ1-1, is EAGVAQSPRYKIIEKRQSVAFWCNPISGHATLYWYQQILGQGPKLLIQFQNNGVVDDSQLPKDRFSAERLKGVDSTLKIQPAKLEDSAVYLCASSLARGAFFGQGTRLTVV.

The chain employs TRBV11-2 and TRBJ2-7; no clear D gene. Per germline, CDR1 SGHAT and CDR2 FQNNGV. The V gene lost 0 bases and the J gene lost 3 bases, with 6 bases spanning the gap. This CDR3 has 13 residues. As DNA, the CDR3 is TGTGCCAGCAGCTTAGAACAGAACTACGAGCAGTACTTC. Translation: CASSLEQNYEQYF.

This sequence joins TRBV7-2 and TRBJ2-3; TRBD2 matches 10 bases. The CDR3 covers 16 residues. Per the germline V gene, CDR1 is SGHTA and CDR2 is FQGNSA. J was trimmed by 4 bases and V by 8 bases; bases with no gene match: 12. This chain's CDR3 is CASRPPGLASADTQYF. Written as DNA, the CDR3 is TGTGCCAGCCGACCTCCGGGACTAGCGTCCGCAGATACGCAGTATTTT.

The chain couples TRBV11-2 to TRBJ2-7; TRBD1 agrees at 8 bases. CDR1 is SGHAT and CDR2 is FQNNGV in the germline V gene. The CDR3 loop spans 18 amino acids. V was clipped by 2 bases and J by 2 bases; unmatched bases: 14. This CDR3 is CASSLRASDRAYPYEQYF. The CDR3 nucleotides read TGTGCCAGCAGCTTAAGGGCCTCGGACAGGGCTTATCCCTACGAGCAGTACTTC.

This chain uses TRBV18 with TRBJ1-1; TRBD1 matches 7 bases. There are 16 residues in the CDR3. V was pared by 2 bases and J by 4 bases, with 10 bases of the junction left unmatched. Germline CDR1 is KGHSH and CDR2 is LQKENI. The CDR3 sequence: CASSPRQGKDFTEAFF. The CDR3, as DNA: TGTGCCAGCTCACCAAGACAGGGAAAGGACTTCACTGAAGCTTTCTTT.

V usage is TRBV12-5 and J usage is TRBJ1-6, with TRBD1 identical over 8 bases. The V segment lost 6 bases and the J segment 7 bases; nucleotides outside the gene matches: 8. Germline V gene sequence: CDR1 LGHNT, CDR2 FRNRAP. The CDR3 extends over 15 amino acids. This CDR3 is CASGPGTGPNSPLHF. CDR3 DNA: TGTGCTAGTGGCCCTGGGACAGGACCCAATTCACCCCTCCACTTT.

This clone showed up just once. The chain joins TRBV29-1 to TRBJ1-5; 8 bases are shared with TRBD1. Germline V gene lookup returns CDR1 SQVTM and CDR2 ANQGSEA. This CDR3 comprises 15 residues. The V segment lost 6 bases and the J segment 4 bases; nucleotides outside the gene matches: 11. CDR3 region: CSVAYAGTGNQPQHF. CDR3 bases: TGCAGCGTAGCTTATGCGGGGACAGGAAATCAGCCCCAGCATTTT.

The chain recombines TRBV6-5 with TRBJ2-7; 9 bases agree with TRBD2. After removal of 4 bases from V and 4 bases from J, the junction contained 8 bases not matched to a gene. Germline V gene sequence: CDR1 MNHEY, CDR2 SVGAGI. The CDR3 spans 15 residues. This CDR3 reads CASSSPGLAGYEQYF. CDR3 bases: TGTGCCAGCAGTTCCCCGGGACTAGCAGGGTACGAGCAGTACTTC.

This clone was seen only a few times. The CDR3 is CASSADRGGAVGTYEQYF. CDR3 nucleotides: TGTGCCAGCAGCGCGGACAGGGGGGGCGCAGTAGGAACCTACGAGCAGTACTTC. The chain uses TRBV9 and TRBJ2-7, with 10 bases matching TRBD1. Germline assignment: CDR1 SGDLS and CDR2 YYNGEE. The CDR3 length is 18 residues. V lost 3 bases and J lost 2; bases outside the gene matches: 14.